The sequence of this T cell receptor (beta chain) was determined in a study of control samples from healthy donors and cancer patients. The method was immunoSEQ multiplex PCR; TCRdb's version includes in-frame clones alone and lacks a portion of them. The sample yields over 150,000 clones, 90% to 95% seen once. This CDR3 comprises 13 residues. Between the trimmed V and J ends, which lost 3 bases and 9 bases, there was a span of 12 bases. Germline V gene lookup returns CDR1 SGHTA and CDR2 FQGNSA. Sequenced material: blood. The chain joins TRBV7-2 to TRBJ1-5; D not resolved. The sequence came from a man aged 40-50 years in good health. This CDR3 is CASSLTSERPQHF. In DNA form, the CDR3 reads TGTGCCAGCAGCTTGACTTCGGAGCGGCCCCAGCATTTT. The variable domain in full, with the rest retrieved from reference TRBV7-2 and TRBJ1-5, is GAGVSQSPSNKVTEKGKDVELRCDPISGHTALYWYRQSLGQGLEFLIYFQGNSAPDKSGLPSDRFSAERTGGSVSTLTIQRTQQEDSAVYLCASSLTSERPQHFGDGTRLSIL.